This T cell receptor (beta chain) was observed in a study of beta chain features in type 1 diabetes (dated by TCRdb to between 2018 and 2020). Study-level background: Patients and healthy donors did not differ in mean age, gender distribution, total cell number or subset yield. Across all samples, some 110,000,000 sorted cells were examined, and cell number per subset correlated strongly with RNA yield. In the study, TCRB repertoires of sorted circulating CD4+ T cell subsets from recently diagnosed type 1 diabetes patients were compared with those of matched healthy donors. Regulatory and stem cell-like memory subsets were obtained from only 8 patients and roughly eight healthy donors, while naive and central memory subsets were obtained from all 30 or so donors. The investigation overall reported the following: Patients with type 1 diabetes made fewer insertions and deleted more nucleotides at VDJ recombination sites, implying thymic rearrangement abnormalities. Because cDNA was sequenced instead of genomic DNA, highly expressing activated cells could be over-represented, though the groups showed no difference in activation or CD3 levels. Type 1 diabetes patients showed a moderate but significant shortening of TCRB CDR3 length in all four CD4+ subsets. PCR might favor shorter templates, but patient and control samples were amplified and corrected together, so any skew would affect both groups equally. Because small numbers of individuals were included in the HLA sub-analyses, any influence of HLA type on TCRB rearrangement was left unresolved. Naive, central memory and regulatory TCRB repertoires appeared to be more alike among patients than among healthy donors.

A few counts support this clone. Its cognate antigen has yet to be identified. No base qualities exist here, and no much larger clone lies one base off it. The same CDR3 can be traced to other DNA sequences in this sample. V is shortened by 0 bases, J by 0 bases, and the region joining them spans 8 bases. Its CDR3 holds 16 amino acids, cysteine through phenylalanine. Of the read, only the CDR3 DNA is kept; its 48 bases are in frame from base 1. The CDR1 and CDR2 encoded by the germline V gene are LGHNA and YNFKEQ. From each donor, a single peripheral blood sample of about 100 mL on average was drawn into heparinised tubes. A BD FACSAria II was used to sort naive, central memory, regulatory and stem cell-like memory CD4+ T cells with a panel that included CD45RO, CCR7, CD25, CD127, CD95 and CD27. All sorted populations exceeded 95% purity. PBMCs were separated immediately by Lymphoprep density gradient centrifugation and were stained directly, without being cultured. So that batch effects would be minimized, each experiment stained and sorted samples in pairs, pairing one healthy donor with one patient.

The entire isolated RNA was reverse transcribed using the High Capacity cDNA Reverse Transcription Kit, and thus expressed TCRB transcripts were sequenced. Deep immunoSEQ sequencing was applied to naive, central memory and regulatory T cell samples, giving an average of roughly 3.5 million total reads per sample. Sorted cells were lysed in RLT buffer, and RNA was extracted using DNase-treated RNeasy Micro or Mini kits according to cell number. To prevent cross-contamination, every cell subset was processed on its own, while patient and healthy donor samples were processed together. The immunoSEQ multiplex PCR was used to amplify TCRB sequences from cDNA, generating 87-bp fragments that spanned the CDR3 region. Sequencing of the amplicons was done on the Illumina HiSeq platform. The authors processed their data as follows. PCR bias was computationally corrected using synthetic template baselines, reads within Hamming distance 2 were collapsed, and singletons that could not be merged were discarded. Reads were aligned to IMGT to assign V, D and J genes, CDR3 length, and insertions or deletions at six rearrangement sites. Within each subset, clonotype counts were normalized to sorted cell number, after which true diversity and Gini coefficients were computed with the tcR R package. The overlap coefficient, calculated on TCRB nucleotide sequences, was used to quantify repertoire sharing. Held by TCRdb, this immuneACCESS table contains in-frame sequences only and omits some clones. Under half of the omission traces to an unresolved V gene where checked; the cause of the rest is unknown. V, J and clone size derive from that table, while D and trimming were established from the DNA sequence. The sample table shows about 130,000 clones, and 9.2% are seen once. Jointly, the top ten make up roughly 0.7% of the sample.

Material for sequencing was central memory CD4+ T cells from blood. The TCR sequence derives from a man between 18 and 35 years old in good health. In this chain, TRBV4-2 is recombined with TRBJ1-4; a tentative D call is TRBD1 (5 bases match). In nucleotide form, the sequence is TGTGCCAGCAGCCAAGAGGGGGGGACAACTAATGAAAAACTGTTTTTT. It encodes CASSQEGGTTNEKLFF.